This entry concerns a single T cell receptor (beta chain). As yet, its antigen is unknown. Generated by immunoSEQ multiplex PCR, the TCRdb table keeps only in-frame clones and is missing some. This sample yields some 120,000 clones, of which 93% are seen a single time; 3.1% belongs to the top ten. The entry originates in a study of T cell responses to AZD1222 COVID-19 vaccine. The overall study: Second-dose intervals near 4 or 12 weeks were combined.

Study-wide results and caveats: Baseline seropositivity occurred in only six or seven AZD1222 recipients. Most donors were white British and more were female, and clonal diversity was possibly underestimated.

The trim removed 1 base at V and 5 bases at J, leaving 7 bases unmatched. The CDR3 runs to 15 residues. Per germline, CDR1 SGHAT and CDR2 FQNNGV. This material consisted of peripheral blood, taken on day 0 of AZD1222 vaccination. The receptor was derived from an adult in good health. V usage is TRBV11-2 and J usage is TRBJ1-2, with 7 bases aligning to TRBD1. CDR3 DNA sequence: TGTGCCAGCAGCTTAGTCCCAGGGGGAGATTATGGCTACACCTTC. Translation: CASSLVPGGDYGYTF.